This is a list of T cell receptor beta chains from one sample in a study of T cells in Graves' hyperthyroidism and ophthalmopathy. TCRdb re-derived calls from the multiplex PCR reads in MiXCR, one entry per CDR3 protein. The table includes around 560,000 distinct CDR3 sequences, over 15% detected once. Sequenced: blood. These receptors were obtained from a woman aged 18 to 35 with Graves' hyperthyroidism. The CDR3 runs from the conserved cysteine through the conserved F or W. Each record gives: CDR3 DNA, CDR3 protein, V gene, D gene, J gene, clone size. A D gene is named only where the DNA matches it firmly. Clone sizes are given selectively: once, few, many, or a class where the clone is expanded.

CDR3nt: TGTGCCAGCAGCTTATCCACCGGTTACAATGAGCAGTTCTTC; CDR3aa: CASSLSTGYNEQFF; v_gene: TRBV7-9; d_gene: -; j_gene: TRBJ2-1; abundance: many
CDR3nt: TGTGCCACCGCCCTAGCGGGAGAGGATACGCAGTATTTT; CDR3aa: CATALAGEDTQYF; v_gene: TRBV24-1; d_gene: TRBD2; j_gene: TRBJ2-3; abundance: many
CDR3nt: TGTGCCAGCAGTTGCCCCTGGGCAGGATCCACCGGGGAGCTGTTTTTT; CDR3aa: CASSCPWAGSTGELFF; v_gene: TRBV19; d_gene: -; j_gene: TRBJ2-2; abundance: -
CDR3nt: TGCAGTGCTAGTGGGACTAGCGGGGCGGACACTGAAGCTTTCTTT; CDR3aa: CSASGTSGADTEAFF; v_gene: TRBV20-1; d_gene: -; j_gene: TRBJ1-1; abundance: -
CDR3nt: TGTGCCAGCAGTTACTCTGCGGGAGATCGCTTTAACACCGGGGAGCTGTTTTTT; CDR3aa: CASSYSAGDRFNTGELFF; v_gene: TRBV6-6; d_gene: TRBD2; j_gene: TRBJ2-2; abundance: -
CDR3nt: TGCAGTGCTAGAGATTCGGCCCAGGGATCTAGTTACGAGCAGTACTTC; CDR3aa: CSARDSAQGSSYEQYF; v_gene: TRBV20-1; d_gene: -; j_gene: TRBJ2-7; abundance: many
CDR3nt: TGTGCCAGCAGTGCAGGGGGCAGACCCACCGGGGAGCTGTTTTTT; CDR3aa: CASSAGGRPTGELFF; v_gene: TRBV2; d_gene: TRBD1; j_gene: TRBJ2-2; abundance: -
CDR3nt: TGTGCCTGGAGTGTACGGGGCGGGAGGGCCAATGAGCAGTTCTTC; CDR3aa: CAWSVRGGRANEQFF; v_gene: TRBV30; d_gene: TRBD2; j_gene: TRBJ2-1; abundance: many
CDR3nt: TGTTCCAGCAGTTTAGGAGGGGTCAATGAGCAGTTCTTC; CDR3aa: CSSSLGGVNEQFF; v_gene: TRBV12-3/TRBV12-4; d_gene: -; j_gene: TRBJ2-1; abundance: -
CDR3nt: TGTGCCAGCAGTGTGGAGACTAGCGGGGGCAATGAGCAGTTCTTC; CDR3aa: CASSVETSGGNEQFF; v_gene: TRBV6-4; d_gene: TRBD2; j_gene: TRBJ2-1; abundance: many
CDR3nt: TGTGCCTGGAGTTGGATGGGGGAGCAGTTCTTC; CDR3aa: CAWSWMGEQFF; v_gene: TRBV30; d_gene: -; j_gene: TRBJ2-1; abundance: -
CDR3nt: TGTGCCAGCAGTGCCGGGGCAAAGACGGAGCAGTACTTC; CDR3aa: CASSAGAKTEQYF; v_gene: TRBV2; d_gene: -; j_gene: TRBJ2-7; abundance: few
CDR3nt: TGTGCCAGCAGCGTGCAGGAAAGCACAGATACGCAGTATTTT; CDR3aa: CASSVQESTDTQYF; v_gene: TRBV9; d_gene: -; j_gene: TRBJ2-3; abundance: -
CDR3nt: TGTGCCAGCAGCCAAGAAGGGACTAGCGGGGATCCCAAAAACATTCAGTACTTC; CDR3aa: CASSQEGTSGDPKNIQYF; v_gene: TRBV3-1; d_gene: TRBD2; j_gene: TRBJ2-4; abundance: -
CDR3nt: TGTGCCACCAGTGGACGAGGTGCGGATCAGCCCCAGCATTTT; CDR3aa: CATSGRGADQPQHF; v_gene: TRBV24-1; d_gene: -; j_gene: TRBJ1-5; abundance: many
CDR3nt: TGCAGCGTTGAATATTGGGACAGGTGGATGGGCTATGGCTACACCTTC; CDR3aa: CSVEYWDRWMGYGYTF; v_gene: TRBV29-1; d_gene: TRBD1; j_gene: TRBJ1-2; abundance: -
CDR3nt: TGTGCCAGCTCACCACTCGGGGCATCCCAAGAGACCCAGTACTTC; CDR3aa: CASSPLGASQETQYF; v_gene: TRBV12-3/TRBV12-4; d_gene: -; j_gene: TRBJ2-5; abundance: -
CDR3nt: TGTGCCAGCAGTTACCCCACCTACGAGCAGTACTTC; CDR3aa: CASSYPTYEQYF; v_gene: TRBV6-2/TRBV6-3; d_gene: -; j_gene: TRBJ2-7; abundance: -
CDR3nt: TGCAGTGCTAGAATGGGGGGGCCCTACAATGAGCAGTTCTTC; CDR3aa: CSARMGGPYNEQFF; v_gene: TRBV20-1; d_gene: -; j_gene: TRBJ2-1; abundance: many
CDR3nt: TGCAGCGTTTCGGGGGGGCGGAGTGGGGCCAACGTCCTGACTTTC; CDR3aa: CSVSGGRSGANVLTF; v_gene: TRBV29-1; d_gene: TRBD2; j_gene: TRBJ2-6; abundance: -